The present entry profiles one TCR beta chain with its context. The antigen remains unidentified. These data belong to a study of vaccination effects on CD4 cells after COVID-19. Overall study context: Samples came from two convalescent patients 16 days and one week before vaccination. Study-wide results and limits: Clones that were induced by infection or by vaccine showed marked contraction late after vaccination. Missing from the study were early post-infection timepoints, and its convalescent patients were few.

Some clones are missing from TCRdb's copy, which holds only in-frame ones; the method was immunoSEQ multiplex PCR. The data show about 47,000 clones, with approximately 80% seen just once and roughly 10% held by the top ten. V lost 0 bases, J lost 9 bases, and 23 bases lay in between. This CDR3 is 17 amino acids long. The germline CDR1 and CDR2 sequences are MGHRA and YSYEKL. Upon completion of about ten days in culture, CD4+ T cells were isolated. A half-volume exchange with IL-2 medium occurred on days 3 and 7. The receptor was isolated from a human donor who had a prior SARS-CoV-2 infection. This specimen consisted of CD4+ T cells from PBMCs cultured without peptide, obtained before COVID-19 vaccination. This sequence joins TRBV4-1 and TRBJ1-1; a weak D match, TRBD1 (5 bases). The CDR3 region is CASSQDRVHGARIQAFF. The CDR3 bases are TGCGCCAGCAGCCAAGATCGGGTTCACGGGGCTCGGATACAAGCTTTCTTT.